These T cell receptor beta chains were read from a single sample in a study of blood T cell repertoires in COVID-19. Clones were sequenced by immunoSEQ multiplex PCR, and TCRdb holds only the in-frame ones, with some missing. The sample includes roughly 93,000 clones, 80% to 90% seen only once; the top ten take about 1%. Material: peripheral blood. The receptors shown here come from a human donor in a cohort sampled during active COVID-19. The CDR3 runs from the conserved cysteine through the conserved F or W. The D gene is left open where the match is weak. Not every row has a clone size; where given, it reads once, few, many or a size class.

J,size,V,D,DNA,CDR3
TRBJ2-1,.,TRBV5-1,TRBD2,TGCGCCAGCAGCTTACCCACTAGCGGGAGGATCAATGAGCAGTTCTTC,CASSLPTSGRINEQFF
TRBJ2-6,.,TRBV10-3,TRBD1,TGTGCCATCAACCCGACAGGGAATGTCTCTGGGGCCAACGTCCTGACTTTC,CAINPTGNVSGANVLTF
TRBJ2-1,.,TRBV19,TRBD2,TGTGCCAGTAGGCTAGCGGACCACAATGAGCAGTTCTTC,CASRLADHNEQFF
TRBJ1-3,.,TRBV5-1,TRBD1,TGCGCCAGCAGCTTTGGACAGGGTCTCAACACCATATATTTT,CASSFGQGLNTIYF
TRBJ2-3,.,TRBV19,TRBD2,TGTGCCAGCCGGGAGGTAGGGAATACGCAGTATTTT,CASREVGNTQYF
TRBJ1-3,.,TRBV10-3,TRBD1,TGTGCCATCAGTACAGGGGCCTCGGGTGGAAACACCATATATTTT,CAISTGASGGNTIYF
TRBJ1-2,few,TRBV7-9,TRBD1,TGTGCCAGCAGCCCCCAGGGACAGATAGCTAACTATGGCTACACCTTC,CASSPQGQIANYGYTF
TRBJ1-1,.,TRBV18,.,TGTGCCAGCTCACAGGCAGGGAACACTGAAGCTTTCTTT,CASSQAGNTEAFF
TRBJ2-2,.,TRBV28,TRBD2,TGTGCCAGCAGGATCGGGAGGTCCGGGGAGCTGTTTTTT,CASRIGRSGELFF
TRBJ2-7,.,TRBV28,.,TGTGCCAGCAGTTTGGGGACTCTCTACGAGCAGTACTTC,CASSLGTLYEQYF
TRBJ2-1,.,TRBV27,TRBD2,TGTGCCAGCACCAGGACTAGCGGGCCTTCCTACAATGAGCAGTTCTTC,CASTRTSGPSYNEQFF
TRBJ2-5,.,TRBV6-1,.,TGTGCCAGCAGTGAAAACACGGCCAGGGCGGAGACCCAGTACTTC,CASSENTARAETQYF
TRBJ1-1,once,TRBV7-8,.,TGTGCCAGCAGGAGGTATCCGACAGAGAACACTGAAGCTTTCTTT,CASRRYPTENTEAFF
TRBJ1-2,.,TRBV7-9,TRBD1,TGTGCCAGCAGCCAGACAGGGATGAGTGGCTACACCTTC,CASSQTGMSGYTF
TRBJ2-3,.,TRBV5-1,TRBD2,TGCGCCAGCAGCTTGGCCCTAGCGGGGACGGATACGCAGTATTTT,CASSLALAGTDTQYF
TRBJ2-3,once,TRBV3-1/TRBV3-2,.,TGTGCCAGCAGCCAGGCTAGCACAGATACGCAGTATTTT,CASSQASTDTQYF
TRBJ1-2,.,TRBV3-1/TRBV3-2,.,TGTGCCAGCAGCCAAGATCTCAATGGCAATGGCTACACCTTC,CASSQDLNGNGYTF
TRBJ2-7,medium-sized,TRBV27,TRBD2,TGTGCCAGCAGTTCAATAGGGACTAGTGGGGGAAGGGAGCAGTACTTC,CASSSIGTSGGREQYF
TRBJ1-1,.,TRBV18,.,TGTGCCAGCTCACCGGATCCCTGGGAGAGGCAAGCTTTCTTT,CASSPDPWERQAFF
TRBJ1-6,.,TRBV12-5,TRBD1,TGTGCTAGTGGCGGAGACAGGGGGGATTCACCCCTCCACTTT,CASGGDRGDSPLHF
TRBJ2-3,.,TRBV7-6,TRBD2,TGTGCCAGCAGCTTGCCGGGGGGGTCAGATACGCAGTATTTT,CASSLPGGSDTQYF
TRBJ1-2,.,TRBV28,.,TGTGCCAGCAGTTCGACAGGAACGTATGGCTACACCTTC,CASSSTGTYGYTF
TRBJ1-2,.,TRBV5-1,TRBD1,TGCGCCAGCAGCTGGGAACCGAGACAGGGGGCAAACGGCTACACCTTC,CASSWEPRQGANGYTF
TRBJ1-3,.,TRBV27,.,TGTGCCAGCAGTCCTCAGGGGTCTTTAGGAAACACCATATATTTT,CASSPQGSLGNTIYF
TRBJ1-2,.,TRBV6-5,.,TGTGCCAGCTCCCAGGGTCGGGGCTACACCTTC,CASSQGRGYTF
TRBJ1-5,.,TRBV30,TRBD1,TGTGCCTGGAGTGCTGACAGGGGGAGTCAGCCCCAGCATTTT,CAWSADRGSQPQHF
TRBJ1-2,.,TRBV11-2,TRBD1,TGTGCCAGCAGCCCCCCAGGGGGAGGTGGCTACACCTTC,CASSPPGGGGYTF
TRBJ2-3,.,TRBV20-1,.,TGCAGTGCTAGTTCTCGGAGTACTAGCACAGATACGCAGTATTTT,CSASSRSTSTDTQYF
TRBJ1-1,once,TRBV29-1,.,TGCAGCGCCAACGGGAACCGTGGGCTGAACACTGAAGCTTTCTTT,CSANGNRGLNTEAFF
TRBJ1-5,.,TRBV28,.,TGTGCCAGCAGTTTAGGGGGGATCAGGCCCCAGCATTTT,CASSLGGIRPQHF
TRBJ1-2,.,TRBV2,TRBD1,TGTGCCAGCATCGAAGGGGCAGGGGGCTATGGCTACACCTTC,CASIEGAGGYGYTF
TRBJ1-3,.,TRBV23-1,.,TGCGCCAGCAGTCAACCGCGGACAAATAACACCATATATTTT,CASSQPRTNNTIYF
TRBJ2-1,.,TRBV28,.,TGTGCCAGCAGCCCCGGGGGTCTCAGAGAGCAGTTCTTC,CASSPGGLREQFF
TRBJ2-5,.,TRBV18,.,TGTGCCAGCTCACCGGGCTACTCAAACCAAGAGACCCAGTACTTC,CASSPGYSNQETQYF
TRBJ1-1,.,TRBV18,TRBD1,TGTGCCAGCTCACCATCCCGAGGACAGGGGATTACTGAAGCTTTCTTT,CASSPSRGQGITEAFF
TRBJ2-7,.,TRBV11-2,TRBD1,TGTGCCAGCACCTCCAAGGGGACAGGGCCCGCCGAGCAGTACTTC,CASTSKGTGPAEQYF
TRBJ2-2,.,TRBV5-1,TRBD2,TGCGCCAGCAGCCTGGGACTAGCCGGTGCGAACACCGGGGAGCTGTTTTTT,CASSLGLAGANTGELFF
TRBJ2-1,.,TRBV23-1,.,TGCGCCAGCAGTCAATACTTGTGTAATGAGCAGTTCTTC,CASSQYLCNEQFF
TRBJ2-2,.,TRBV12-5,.,TGTGCTAGTGGCCGATCCGGGGGCACCGGGGAGCTGTTTTTT,CASGRSGGTGELFF
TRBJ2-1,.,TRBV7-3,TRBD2,TGTGCCAGCAGCTTAACGGGGGGGAATGAGCAGTTCTTC,CASSLTGGNEQFF